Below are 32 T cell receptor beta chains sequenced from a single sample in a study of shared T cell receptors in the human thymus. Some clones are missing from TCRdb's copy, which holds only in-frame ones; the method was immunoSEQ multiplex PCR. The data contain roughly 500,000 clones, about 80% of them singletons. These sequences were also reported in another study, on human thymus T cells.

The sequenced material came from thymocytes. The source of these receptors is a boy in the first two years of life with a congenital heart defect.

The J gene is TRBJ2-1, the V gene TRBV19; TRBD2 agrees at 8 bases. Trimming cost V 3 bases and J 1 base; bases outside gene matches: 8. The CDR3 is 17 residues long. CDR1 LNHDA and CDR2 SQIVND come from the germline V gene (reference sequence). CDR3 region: CASSMMTSAYSYNEQFF. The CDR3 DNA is TGTGCCAGTAGTATGATGACTAGCGCATATTCCTACAATGAGCAGTTCTTC.

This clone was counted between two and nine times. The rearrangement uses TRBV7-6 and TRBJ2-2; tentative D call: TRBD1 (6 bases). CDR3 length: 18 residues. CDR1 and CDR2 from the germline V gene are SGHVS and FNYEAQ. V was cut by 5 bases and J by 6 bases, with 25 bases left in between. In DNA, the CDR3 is TGTGCCAGCAGCCCAGGGGCGGGCTTTAATGACTTCGCCGGGGAGCTGTTTTTT. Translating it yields CASSPGAGFNDFAGELFF.

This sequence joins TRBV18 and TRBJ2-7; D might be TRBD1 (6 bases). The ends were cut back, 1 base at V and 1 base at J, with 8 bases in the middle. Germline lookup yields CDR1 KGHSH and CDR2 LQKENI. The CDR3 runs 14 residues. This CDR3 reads CASSPRGQSYEQYF. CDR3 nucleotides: TGTGCCAGCTCACCACGCGGACAGTCCTACGAGCAGTACTTC.

The CDR3 DNA follows: TGCGCCAGCAGTGAGTCGTCGGACATATCCGATACGCAGTATTTT. This codes for CASSESSDISDTQYF. The chain is built from TRBV10-1 and TRBJ2-3; D might be TRBD1 (5 bases). V was shortened by 0 bases and J by 6 bases, with 13 bases between the two germline ends. Germline lookup yields CDR1 WNHNN and CDR2 SYGVQD (reference sequence). This CDR3 spans 15 amino acids.

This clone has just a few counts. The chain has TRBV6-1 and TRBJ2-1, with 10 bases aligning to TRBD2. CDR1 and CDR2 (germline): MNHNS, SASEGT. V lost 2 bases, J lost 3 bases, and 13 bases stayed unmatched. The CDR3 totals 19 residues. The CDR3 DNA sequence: TGTGCCAGCAGTGAAAGGGCAACCCGGGGACTAGCGAACTACAATGAGCAGTTCTTC. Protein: CASSERATRGLANYNEQFF.

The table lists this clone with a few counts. CDR3 loop: CASRGTGRESYEQYF. In nucleotides, the CDR3 is TGTGCCAGCAGAGGCACAGGGCGGGAGTCCTACGAGCAGTACTTC. The gene calls are TRBV28 and TRBJ2-7; D may be TRBD2 (7 bases). Germline V gene sequence: CDR1 MDHEN, CDR2 SYDVKM. V was cut by 6 bases and J by 1 base, with 16 bases left in between. The CDR3 consists of 15 residues.

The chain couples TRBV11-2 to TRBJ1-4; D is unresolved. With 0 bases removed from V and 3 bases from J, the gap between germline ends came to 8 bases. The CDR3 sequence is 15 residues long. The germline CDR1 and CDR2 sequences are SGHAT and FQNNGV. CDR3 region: CASSLEGGPNEKLFF. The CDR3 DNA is TGTGCCAGCAGCTTAGAGGGAGGGCCTAATGAAAAACTGTTTTTT.

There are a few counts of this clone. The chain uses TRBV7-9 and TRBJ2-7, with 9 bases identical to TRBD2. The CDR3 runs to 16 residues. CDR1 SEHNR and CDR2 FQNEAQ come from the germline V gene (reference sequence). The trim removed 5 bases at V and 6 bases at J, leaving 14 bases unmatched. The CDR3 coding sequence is TGTGCCAGCAGCCATGGAGGCGGGAGGGCCGAGTGCGAGCAGTACTTC. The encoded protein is CASSHGGGRAECEQYF.

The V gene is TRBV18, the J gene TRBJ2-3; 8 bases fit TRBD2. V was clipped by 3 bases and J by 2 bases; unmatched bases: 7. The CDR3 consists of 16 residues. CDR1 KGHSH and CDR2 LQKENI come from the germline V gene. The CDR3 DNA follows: TGTGCCAGCTCACCCGGAGCGGGAGTCTCCACAGATACGCAGTATTTT. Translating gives CASSPGAGVSTDTQYF.

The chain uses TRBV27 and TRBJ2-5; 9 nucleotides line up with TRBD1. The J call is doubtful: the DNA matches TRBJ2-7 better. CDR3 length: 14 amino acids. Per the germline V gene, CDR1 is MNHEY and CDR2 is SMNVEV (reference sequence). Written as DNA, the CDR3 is TGTGCCAGCAGTCGGCACAGGGGGCCATACGAGCAGTACTTC. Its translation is CASSRHRGPYEQYF.

For the CDR3, the DNA is TGCGCCAGCAGCCGGGGACGACTAGCGGACTCCTACAATGAGCAGTTCTTC. Its protein product is CASSRGRLADSYNEQFF. This sequence joins TRBV4-1 and TRBJ2-1; TRBD2 aligns across 9 bases. The CDR3 is made up of 17 amino acids. V trimming: 4 bases; J trimming: 0 bases; junction bases outside the gene matches: 7. Germline values: CDR1 MGHRA, CDR2 YSYEKL.

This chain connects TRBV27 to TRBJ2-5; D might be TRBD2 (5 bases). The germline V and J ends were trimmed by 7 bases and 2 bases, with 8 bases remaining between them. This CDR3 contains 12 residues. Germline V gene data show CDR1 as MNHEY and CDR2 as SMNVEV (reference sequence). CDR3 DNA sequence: TGTGCCAGCACCTCGGGGCAAGAGACCCAGTACTTC. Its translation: CASTSGQETQYF.

The CDR3 coding sequence is TGTGCCAGCAGCTTAGCGGAGGCTAGCGGCTACTACGAGCAGTACTTC. Translating gives CASSLAEASGYYEQYF. This chain joins TRBV7-2 and TRBJ2-7; 7 nucleotides match TRBD2. With 0 bases clipped from V and 3 bases from J, the junction kept 8 bases outside the gene matches. This CDR3 is 16 amino acids long. The germline V gene has CDR1 SGHTA and CDR2 FQGNSA.

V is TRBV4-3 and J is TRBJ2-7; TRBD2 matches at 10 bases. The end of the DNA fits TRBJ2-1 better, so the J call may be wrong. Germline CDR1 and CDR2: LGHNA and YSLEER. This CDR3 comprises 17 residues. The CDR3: CASSQDGSGRADNEQFF. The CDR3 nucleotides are TGCGCCAGCAGCCAAGATGGGAGCGGGAGGGCCGACAATGAGCAGTTCTTC.

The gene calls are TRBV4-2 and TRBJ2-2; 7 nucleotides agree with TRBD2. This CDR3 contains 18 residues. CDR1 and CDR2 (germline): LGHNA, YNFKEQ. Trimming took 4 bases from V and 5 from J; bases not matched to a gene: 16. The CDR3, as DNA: TGTGCCAGCAGCCTCCGGTTGGGTGCGGGAGCTGGGACCGGGGAGCTGTTTTTT. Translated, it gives CASSLRLGAGAGTGELFF.

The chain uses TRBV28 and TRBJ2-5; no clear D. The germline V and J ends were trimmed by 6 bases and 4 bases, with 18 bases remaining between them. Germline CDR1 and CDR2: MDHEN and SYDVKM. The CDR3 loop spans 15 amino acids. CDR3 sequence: CASSPGRGLLETQYF. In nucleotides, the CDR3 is TGTGCCAGCAGCCCTGGGCGTGGTTTATTAGAGACCCAGTACTTC.

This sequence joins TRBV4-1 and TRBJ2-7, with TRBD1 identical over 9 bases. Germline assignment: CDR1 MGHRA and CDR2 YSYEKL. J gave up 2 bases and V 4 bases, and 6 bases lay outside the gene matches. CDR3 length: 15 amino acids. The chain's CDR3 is CASSPTTGGTYEQYF. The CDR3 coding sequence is TGCGCCAGCAGCCCTACGACAGGGGGGACCTACGAGCAGTACTTC.

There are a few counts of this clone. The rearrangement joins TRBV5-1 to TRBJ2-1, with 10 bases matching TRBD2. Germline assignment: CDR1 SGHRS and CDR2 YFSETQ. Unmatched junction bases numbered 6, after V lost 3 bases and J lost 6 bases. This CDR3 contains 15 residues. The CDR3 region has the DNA TGCGCCAGCAGCTGGAGCGGGAGGGTCCCCAATGAGCAGTTCTTC. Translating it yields CASSWSGRVPNEQFF.

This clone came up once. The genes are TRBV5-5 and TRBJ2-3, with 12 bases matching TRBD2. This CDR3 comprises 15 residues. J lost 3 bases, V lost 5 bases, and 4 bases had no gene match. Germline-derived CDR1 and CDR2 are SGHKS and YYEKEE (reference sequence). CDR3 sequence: CASRRTSGDTDTQYF. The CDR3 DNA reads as TGTGCCAGCAGAAGGACTAGCGGGGATACAGATACGCAGTATTTT.

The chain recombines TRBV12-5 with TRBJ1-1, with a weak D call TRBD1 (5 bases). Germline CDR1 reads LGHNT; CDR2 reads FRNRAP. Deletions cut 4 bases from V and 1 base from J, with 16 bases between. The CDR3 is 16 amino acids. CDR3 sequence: CASGWVVRERNTEAFF. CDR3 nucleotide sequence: TGTGCTAGTGGTTGGGTAGTCAGGGAAAGGAACACTGAAGCTTTCTTT.

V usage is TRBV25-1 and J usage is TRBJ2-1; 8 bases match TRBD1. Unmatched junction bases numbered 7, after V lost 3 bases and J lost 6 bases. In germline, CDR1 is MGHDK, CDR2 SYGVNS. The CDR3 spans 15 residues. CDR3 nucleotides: TGTGCCAGCAGTGACGGGCAGGGGGCTCCCAATGAGCAGTTCTTC. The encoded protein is CASSDGQGAPNEQFF.

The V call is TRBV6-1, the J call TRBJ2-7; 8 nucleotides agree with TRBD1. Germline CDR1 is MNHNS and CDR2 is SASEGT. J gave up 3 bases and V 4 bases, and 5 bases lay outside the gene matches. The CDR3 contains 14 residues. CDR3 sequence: CASSVGQGVYEQYF. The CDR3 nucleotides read TGTGCCAGCAGTGTAGGACAGGGCGTCTACGAGCAGTACTTC.

The CDR3 region is CASSRASGYTDTQYF. The DNA for the CDR3 is TGTGCCAGCAGTAGGGCTAGCGGCTACACAGATACGCAGTATTTT. This chain uses TRBV28 with TRBJ2-3, with TRBD2 matching over 7 bases. The CDR3 consists of 15 residues. The trim removed 5 bases at V and 2 bases at J, leaving 7 bases unmatched. From germline, CDR1 is MDHEN and CDR2 SYDVKM.

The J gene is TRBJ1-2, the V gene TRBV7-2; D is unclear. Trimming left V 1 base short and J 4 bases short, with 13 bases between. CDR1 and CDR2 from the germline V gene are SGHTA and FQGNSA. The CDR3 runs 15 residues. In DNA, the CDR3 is TGTGCCAGCAGCTTAGGGCGGCAGAAAGGCTATGGCTACACCTTC. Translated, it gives CASSLGRQKGYGYTF.

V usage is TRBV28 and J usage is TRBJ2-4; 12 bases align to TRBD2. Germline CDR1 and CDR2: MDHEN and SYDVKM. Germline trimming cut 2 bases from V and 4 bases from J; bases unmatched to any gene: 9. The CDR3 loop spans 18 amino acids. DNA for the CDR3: TGTGCCAGCAGTTTAAAGTTCCTAGCGGGAGGGGGTAAAAACATTCAGTACTTC. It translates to CASSLKFLAGGGKNIQYF.

CDR3 sequence: CAWSATGTRDYEQYF. CDR3 DNA sequence: TGTGCCTGGAGTGCAACCGGGACTAGGGATTACGAGCAGTACTTC. This chain links TRBV30 with TRBJ2-7, with 8 bases identical to TRBD2. CDR3 length equals 15 residues. Germline CDR1 is GTSNPN and CDR2 is SVGIG (reference sequence). Trimming took 1 base from V and 4 from J; bases not matched to a gene: 9.

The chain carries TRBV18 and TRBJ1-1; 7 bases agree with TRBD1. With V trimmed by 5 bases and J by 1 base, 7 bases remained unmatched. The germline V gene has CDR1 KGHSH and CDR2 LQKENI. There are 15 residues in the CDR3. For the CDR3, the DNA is TGTGCCAGCTCAGAATACAGGGGAGGGAACACTGAAGCTTTCTTT. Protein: CASSEYRGGNTEAFF.

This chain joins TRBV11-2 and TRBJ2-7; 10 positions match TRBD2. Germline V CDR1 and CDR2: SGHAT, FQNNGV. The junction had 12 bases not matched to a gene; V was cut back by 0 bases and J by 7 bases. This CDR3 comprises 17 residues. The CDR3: CASSLDSEREGLGEQYF. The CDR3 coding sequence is TGTGCCAGCAGCTTAGATAGCGAGCGGGAGGGCCTGGGGGAGCAGTACTTC. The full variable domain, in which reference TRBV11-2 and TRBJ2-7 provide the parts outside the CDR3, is EAGVAQSPRYKIIEKRQSVAFWCNPISGHATLYWYQQILGQGPKLLIQFQNNGVVDDSQLPKDRFSAERLKGVDSTLKIQPAKLEDSAVYLCASSLDSEREGLGEQYFGPGTRLTVT.

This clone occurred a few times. The CDR3 spells CASSFEGTDTQYF. As DNA, the CDR3 is TGTGCCAGCAGCTTCGAGGGCACAGATACGCAGTATTTT. This chain joins TRBV5-4 and TRBJ2-3; D uncertain. From germline, CDR1 is SGHNT and CDR2 YYREEE (reference sequence). V gave up 2 bases and J gave up 1 base, with 5 bases separating them. The CDR3 consists of 13 residues.

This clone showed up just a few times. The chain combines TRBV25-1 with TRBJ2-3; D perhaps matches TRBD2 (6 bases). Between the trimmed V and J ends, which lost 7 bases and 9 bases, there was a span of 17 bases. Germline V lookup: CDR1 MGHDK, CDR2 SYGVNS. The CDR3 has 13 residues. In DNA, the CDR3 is TGTGCCAGCACCGACCGGGGAGGAAAGACGCAGTATTTT. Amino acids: CASTDRGGKTQYF.

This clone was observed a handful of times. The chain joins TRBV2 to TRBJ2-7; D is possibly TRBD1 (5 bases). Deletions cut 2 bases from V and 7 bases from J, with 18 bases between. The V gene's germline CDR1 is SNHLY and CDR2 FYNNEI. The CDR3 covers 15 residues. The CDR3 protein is CASSEIGQGGLEQYF. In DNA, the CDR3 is TGTGCCAGCAGTGAAATAGGGCAGGGTGGTTTAGAGCAGTACTTC.

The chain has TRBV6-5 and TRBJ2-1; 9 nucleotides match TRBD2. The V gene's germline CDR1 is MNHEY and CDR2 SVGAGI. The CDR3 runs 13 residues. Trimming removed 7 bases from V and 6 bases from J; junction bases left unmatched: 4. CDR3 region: CASTLSGSNEQFF. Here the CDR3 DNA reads TGTGCCAGCACCCTTAGCGGGAGCAATGAGCAGTTCTTC.